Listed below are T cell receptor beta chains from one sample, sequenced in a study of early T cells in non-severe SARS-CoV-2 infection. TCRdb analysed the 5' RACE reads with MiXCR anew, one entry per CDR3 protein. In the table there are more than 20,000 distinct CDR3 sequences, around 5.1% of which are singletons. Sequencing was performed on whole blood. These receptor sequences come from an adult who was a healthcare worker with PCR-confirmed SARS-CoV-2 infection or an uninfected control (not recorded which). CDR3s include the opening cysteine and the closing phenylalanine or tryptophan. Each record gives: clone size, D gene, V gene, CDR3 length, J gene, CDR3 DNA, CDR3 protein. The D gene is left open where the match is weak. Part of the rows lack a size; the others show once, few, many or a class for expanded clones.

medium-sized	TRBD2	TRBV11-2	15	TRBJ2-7	TGTGCCAGCAGCCTACCGGGACTAGCGGCCTACGAGCAGTACTTC	CASSLPGLAAYEQYF
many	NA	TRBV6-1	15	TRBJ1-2	TGTGCCAGCAGGAAAGGTACAGCAAACATCTATGGCTACACCTTC	CASRKGTANIYGYTF
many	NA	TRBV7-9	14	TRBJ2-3	TGTGCCAGCAGCCGGGGGCGGGGCACAGATACGCAGTATTTT	CASSRGRGTDTQYF
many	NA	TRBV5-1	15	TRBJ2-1	TGCGCCAGCAGCTTGGCGCAGGGGTCCTACAATGAGCAGTTCTTC	CASSLAQGSYNEQFF
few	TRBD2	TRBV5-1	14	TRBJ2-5	TGCGCCAGCAGCTTGACTAGCGGGGAAGAGACCCAGTACTTC	CASSLTSGEETQYF
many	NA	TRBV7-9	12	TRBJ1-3	TGTGCCAGCAGCCCCCAGGGAAACACCATATATTTT	CASSPQGNTIYF
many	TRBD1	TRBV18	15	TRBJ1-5	TGTGCCAGCTCCGCCGGACAGGGGAAGGATCAGCCCCAGCATTTT	CASSAGQGKDQPQHF
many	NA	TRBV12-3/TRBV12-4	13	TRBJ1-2	TGTGCCAGCAGTTTAACCCCCTCCGGTGGCTACACCTTC	CASSLTPSGGYTF
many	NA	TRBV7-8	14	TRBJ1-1	TGTGCCAGCAGCTTAGGGACGCTGAACACTGAAGCTTTCTTT	CASSLGTLNTEAFF
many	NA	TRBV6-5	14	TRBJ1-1	TGTGCCAGCATTCCCACAGGGCCGAACACTGAAGCTTTCTTT	CASIPTGPNTEAFF
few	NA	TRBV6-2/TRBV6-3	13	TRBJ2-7	TGTGCCAGCACTTTAGCGGATTCCTACGAGCAGTACTTC	CASTLADSYEQYF
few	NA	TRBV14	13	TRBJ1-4	TGTGCCAGCAGCCTTGACGTGCGCGGAAAACTGTTTTTT	CASSLDVRGKLFF
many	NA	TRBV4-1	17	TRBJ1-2	TGCGCCAGCAGCCAAGGAGGGAGCTGGGCAGGCACCTATGGCTACACCTTC	CASSQGGSWAGTYGYTF
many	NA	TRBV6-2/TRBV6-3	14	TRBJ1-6	TGTGCCAGCAGTTACTCGGCCTTTAATTCACCCCTCCACTTT	CASSYSAFNSPLHF
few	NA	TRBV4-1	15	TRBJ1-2	TGCGCCAGCAGCCAAGGGCCTGGTCAGGGTGATGGCTACACCTTC	CASSQGPGQGDGYTF
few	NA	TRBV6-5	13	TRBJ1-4	TGTGCCAGCAAGCCGGGCAGCTCAAGGAAACTGTTTTTT	CASKPGSSRKLFF
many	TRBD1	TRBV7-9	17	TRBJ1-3	TGTGCCAGCAGCTTAGGTCTCTTCGGGACAGGGGAAAACACCATATATTTT	CASSLGLFGTGENTIYF
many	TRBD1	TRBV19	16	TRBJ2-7	TGTGCCAGTAGCCGCGGACAGGGCACGGGGACCTACGAGCAGTACTTC	CASSRGQGTGTYEQYF
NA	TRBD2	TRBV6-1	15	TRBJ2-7	TGTGCCAGCAGTCAGAGACCGGGACTAGGCTACGAGCAGTACTTC	CASSQRPGLGYEQYF
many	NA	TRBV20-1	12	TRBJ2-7	TGCAGTGCGGCACGCGTGGGCTACGAGCAGTACTTC	CSAARVGYEQYF
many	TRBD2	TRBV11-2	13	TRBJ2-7	TGTGCCAGCAGCACCCAGGGACTAGCGGAGCAGTACTTC	CASSTQGLAEQYF
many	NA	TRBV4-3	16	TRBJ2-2	TGCGCCAGCAGCCAAGTGTTGGGGGGGCTCACCGGGGAGCTGTTTTTT	CASSQVLGGLTGELFF
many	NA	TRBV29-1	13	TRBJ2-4	TGCAGCGTTTTTGGTGGGTCCAAAAACATTCAGTACTTC	CSVFGGSKNIQYF
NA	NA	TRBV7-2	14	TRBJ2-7	TGTGCCAGCAGCTTAGAGTGGACCGCGGCCGAGCAGTACTTC	CASSLEWTAAEQYF
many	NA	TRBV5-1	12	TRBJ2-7	TGCGCCAGCAGCTTGTCTTTCTACGAGCAGTACTTC	CASSLSFYEQYF
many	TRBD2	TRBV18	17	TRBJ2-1	TGTGCCAGCTCACCACCGGTCGGGGGGGCCGCTTCAAATGAGCAGTTCTTC	CASSPPVGGAASNEQFF
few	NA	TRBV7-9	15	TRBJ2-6	TGTGCCAGCAGCCCCCAGGGCTCTGGGGCCAACGTCCTGACTTTC	CASSPQGSGANVLTF
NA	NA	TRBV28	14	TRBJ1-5	TGTGCCAGCCGACCGGGGGGACCCAATCAGCCCCAGCATTTT	CASRPGGPNQPQHF
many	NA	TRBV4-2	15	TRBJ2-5	TGTGCCAGCAGCCAATCGATAGCGGCTCAAGAGACCCAGTACTTC	CASSQSIAAQETQYF
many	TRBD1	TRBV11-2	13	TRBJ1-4	TGTGCCAGCAGCTCACGACAGGGGGAAAAACTGTTTTTT	CASSSRQGEKLFF
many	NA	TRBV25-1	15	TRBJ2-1	TGTGCCAGCAGTGATTACGTAAGCTCCTACAATGAGCAGTTCTTC	CASSDYVSSYNEQFF
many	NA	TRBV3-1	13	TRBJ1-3	TGTGCCAGCAGCCAAGTCCAGGGAAACACCATATATTTT	CASSQVQGNTIYF
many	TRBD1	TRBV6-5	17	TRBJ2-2	TGTGCCAGCAGTTACGGGACAGGGACTATTAGCACCGGGGAGCTGTTTTTT	CASSYGTGTISTGELFF
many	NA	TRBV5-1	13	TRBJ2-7	TGCGCCAGCAGCTCCAATTCCAACTACGAGCAGTACTTC	CASSSNSNYEQYF
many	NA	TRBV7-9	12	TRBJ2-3	TGTGCCAGCAGCCCGGAGGACGGTACGCAGTATTTT	CASSPEDGTQYF
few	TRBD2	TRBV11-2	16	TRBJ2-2	TGTGCCAGCAGCCCAAGCGGGGGCCGTAACACCGGGGAGCTGTTTTTT	CASSPSGGRNTGELFF
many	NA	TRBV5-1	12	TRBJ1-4	TGCGCCAGCAGCTTGTTCGGGGGCTCCCTGTTTTTT	CASSLFGGSLFF
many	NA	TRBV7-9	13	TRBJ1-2	TGTGCCAGCAGCTTTGAAGGGTTTTATGGCTACACCTTC	CASSFEGFYGYTF
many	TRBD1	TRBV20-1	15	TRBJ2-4	TGCAGTGCTCTAGACAGGGCCTTAGCCAAAAACATTCAGTACTTC	CSALDRALAKNIQYF
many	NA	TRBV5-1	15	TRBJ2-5	TGCGCCAGCAGCTTGAGAGGGCCCGAGGTGGAGACCCAGTACTTC	CASSLRGPEVETQYF
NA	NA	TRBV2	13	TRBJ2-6	TGTGCCAGCAGTGTCGAAAGGGCCAACGTCCTGACTTTC	CASSVERANVLTF
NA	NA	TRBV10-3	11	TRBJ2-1	TGTGCCATCAAATTGTACAATGAGCAGTTCTTC	CAIKLYNEQFF
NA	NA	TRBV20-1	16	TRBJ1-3	TGCAGTGCTCGAGAACCCGGCAGCCCCTCTGGAAACACCATATATTTT	CSAREPGSPSGNTIYF
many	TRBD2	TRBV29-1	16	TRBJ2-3	TGCAGCGTTGAAGGGACCCACGGGGGGGCAACAGATACGCAGTATTTT	CSVEGTHGGATDTQYF
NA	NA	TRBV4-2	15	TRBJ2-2	TGTGCCAGCAGCCAAGCAGGGCTGGCCACCGGGGAGCTGTTTTTT	CASSQAGLATGELFF
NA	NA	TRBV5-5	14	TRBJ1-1	TGTGCCAGCAACACGCTGGATCCAAAAAGAGAAGCTTTCTTT	CASNTLDPKREAFF
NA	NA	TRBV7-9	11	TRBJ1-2	TGTGCCAGCAGCTTGCAGTATGGCTACACCTTC	CASSLQYGYTF
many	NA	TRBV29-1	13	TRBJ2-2	TGCAGCGCCGACAGAGTAGGCACCGGGGAGCTGTTTTTT	CSADRVGTGELFF